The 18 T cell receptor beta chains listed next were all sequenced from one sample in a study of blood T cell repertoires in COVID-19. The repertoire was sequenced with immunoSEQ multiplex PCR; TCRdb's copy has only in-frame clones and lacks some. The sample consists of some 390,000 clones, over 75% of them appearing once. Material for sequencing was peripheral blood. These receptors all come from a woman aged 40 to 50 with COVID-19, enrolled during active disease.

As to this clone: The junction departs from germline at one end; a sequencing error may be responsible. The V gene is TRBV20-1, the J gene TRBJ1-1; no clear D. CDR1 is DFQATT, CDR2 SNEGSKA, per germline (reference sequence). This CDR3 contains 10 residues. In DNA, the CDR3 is TGCAGTGCTAGGCGGGCCGTCTCAGAGTTT. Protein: CSARRAVSEF.

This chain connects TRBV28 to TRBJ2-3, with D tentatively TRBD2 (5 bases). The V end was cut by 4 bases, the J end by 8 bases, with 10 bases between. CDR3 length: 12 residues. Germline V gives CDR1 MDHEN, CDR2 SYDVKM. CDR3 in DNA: TGTGCCAGCAGTTCGGGGTTTGGTACGCAGTATTTT. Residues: CASSSGFGTQYF.

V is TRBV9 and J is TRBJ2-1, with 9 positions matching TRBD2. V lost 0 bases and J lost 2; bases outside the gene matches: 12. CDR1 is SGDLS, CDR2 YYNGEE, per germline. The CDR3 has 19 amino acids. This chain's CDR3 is CASSVDFSRLAGTYNEQFF. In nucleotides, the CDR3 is TGTGCCAGCAGCGTAGACTTTTCTAGGCTAGCGGGGACCTACAATGAGCAGTTCTTC.

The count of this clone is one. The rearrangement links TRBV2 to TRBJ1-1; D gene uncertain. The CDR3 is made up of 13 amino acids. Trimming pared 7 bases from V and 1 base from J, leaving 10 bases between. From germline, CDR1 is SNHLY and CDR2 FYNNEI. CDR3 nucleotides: TGTGCCAGCAATTATAATTGGAACACTGAAGCTTTCTTT. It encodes CASNYNWNTEAFF.

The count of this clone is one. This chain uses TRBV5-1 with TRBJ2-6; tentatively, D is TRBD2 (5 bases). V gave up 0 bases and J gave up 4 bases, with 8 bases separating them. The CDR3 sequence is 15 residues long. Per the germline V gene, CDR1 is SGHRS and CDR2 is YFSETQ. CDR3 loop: CASSLEPSGANVLTF. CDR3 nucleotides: TGCGCCAGCAGCTTGGAGCCTAGCGGGGCCAACGTCCTGACTTTC.

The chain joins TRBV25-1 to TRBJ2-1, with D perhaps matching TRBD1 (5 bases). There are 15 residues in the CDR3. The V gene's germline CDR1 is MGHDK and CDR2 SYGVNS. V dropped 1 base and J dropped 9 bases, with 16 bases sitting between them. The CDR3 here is CASSEFVPGYAEQFF. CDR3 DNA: TGTGCCAGCAGTGAATTTGTCCCAGGGTACGCTGAGCAGTTCTTC.

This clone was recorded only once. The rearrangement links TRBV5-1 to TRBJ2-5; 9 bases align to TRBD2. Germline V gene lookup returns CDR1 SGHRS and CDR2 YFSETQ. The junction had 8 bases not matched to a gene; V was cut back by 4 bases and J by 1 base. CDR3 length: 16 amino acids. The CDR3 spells CASSKLAGAGQETQYF. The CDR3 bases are TGCGCCAGCAGCAAATTAGCGGGAGCCGGCCAAGAGACCCAGTACTTC.

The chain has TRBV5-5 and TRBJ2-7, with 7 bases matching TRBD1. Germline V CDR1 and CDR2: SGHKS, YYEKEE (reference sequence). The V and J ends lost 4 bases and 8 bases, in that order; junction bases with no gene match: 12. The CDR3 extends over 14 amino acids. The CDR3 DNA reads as TGTGCCAGCAGCGCCGACCCGACAGGGAGTAAGCAGTACTTC. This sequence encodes CASSADPTGSKQYF.

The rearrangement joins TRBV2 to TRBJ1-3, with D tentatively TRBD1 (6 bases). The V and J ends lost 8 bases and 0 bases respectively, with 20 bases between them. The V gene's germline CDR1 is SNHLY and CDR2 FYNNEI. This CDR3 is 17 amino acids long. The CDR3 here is CASGLDSTLFSGNTIYF. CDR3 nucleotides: TGTGCCAGCGGATTGGACAGTACCCTTTTCTCTGGAAACACCATATATTTT. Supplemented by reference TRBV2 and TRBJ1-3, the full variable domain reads EPEVTQTPSHQVTQMGQEVILRCVPISNHLYFYWYRQILGQKVEFLVSFYNNEISEKSEIFDDQFSVERPDGSNFTLKIRSTKLEDSAMYFCASGLDSTLFSGNTIYFGEGSWLTVV.

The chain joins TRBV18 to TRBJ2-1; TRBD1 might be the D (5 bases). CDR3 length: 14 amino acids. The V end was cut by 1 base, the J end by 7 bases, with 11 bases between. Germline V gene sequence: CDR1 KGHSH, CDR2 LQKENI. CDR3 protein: CASSPQGMRNEQFF. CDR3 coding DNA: TGTGCCAGCTCACCACAGGGGATGAGAAATGAGCAGTTCTTC.

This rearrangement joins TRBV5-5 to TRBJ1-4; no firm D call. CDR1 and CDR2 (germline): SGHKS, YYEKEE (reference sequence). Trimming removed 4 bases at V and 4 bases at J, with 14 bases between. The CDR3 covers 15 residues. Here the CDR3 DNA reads TGTGCCAGCAGCCCTACCAACACGGGTAATGAAAAACTGTTTTTT. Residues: CASSPTNTGNEKLFF.

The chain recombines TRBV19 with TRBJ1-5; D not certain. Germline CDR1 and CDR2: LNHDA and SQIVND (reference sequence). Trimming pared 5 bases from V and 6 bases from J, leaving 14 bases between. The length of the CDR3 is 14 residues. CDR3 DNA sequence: TGTGCCAGTAGTGAGGGCCTAGGAGGTCAGCCCCAGCATTTT. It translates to CASSEGLGGQPQHF.

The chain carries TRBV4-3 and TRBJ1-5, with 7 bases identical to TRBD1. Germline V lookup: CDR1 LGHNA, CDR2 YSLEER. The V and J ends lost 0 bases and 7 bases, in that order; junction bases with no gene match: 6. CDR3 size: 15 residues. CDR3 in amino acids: CASSQDPRGSQPQHF. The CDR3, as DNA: TGCGCCAGCAGCCAAGATCCCAGGGGGAGCCAGCCCCAGCATTTT.

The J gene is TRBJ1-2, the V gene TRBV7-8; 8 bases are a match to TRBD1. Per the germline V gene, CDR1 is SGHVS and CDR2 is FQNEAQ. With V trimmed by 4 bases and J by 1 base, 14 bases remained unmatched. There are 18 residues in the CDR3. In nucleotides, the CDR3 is TGTGCCAGCAGCTCGCGCGGGACAGGATCGATATTTAACTATGGCTACACCTTC. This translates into CASSSRGTGSIFNYGYTF.

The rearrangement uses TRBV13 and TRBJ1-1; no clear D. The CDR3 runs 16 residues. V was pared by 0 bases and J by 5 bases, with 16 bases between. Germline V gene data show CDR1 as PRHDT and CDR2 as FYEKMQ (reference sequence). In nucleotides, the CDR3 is TGTGCCAGCAGCTTAGGCCTTGGAGATCGAGAGACTGAAGCTTTCTTT. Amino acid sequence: CASSLGLGDRETEAFF.

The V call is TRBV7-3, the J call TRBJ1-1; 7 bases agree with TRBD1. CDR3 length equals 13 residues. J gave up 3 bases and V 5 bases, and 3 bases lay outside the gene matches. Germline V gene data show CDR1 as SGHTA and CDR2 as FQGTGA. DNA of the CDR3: TGTGCCAGCAGCGTACAGGGGTACACTGAAGCTTTCTTT. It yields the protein CASSVQGYTEAFF.

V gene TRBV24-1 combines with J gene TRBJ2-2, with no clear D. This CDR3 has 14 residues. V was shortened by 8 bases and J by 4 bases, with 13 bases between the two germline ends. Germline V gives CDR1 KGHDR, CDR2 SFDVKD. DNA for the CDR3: TGTGCCACCAAAAAAGACTCCCCCACCGGGGAGCTGTTTTTT. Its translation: CATKKDSPTGELFF.

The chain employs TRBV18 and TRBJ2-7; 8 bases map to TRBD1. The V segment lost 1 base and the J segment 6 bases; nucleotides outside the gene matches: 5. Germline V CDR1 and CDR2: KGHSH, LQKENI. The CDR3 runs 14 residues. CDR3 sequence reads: CASSPLETGGEQYF. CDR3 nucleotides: TGTGCCAGCTCACCACTAGAAACAGGGGGCGAGCAGTACTTC.